Listed here are 5 T cell receptor beta chains from one sample, sequenced in a study of CD8 T cells in Susac syndrome. Random hexamers were used to reverse transcribe the RNA input (about 0.5 to 1 ug). TCRdb reprocessed the immunoSEQ multiplex PCR reads via MiXCR and lists one record per CDR3 protein. This table holds about 200,000 distinct CDR3 sequences, roughly 96% found once. The specimen was CD4+ T cells from PBMCs. The receptor source for this set is a human donor with multiple sclerosis.

The chain recombines TRBV18 with TRBJ2-5; no firm D call. Trimming removed 0 bases at V and 5 bases at J, with 4 bases between. CDR3 size: 12 residues. Germline CDR1 is KGHSH and CDR2 is LQKENI. The DNA of the CDR3 is TGTGCCAGCTCACCACCGATGGAGACCCAGTACTTC. Its translation: CASSPPMETQYF. Filled out from reference TRBV18 and TRBJ2-5, the complete variable domain reads NAGVMQNPRHLVRRRGQEARLRCSPMKGHSHVYWYRQLPEEGLKFMVYLQKENIIDESGMPKERFSAEFPKEGPSILRIQQVVRGDSAAYFCASSPPMETQYFGPGTRLLVL.

The chain employs TRBV13 and TRBJ2-2, with D hard to call. CDR1 PRHDT and CDR2 FYEKMQ come from the germline V gene (reference sequence). The V gene lost 5 bases and the J gene lost 3 bases, with 10 bases spanning the gap. The CDR3 is 14 amino acids. The CDR3 sequence is CASSVGSHTGELFF. The CDR3 DNA is TGTGCCAGCAGCGTCGGATCTCACACCGGGGAGCTGTTTTTT. The whole variable domain, remainder taken from reference TRBV13 and TRBJ2-2, is AAGVIQSPRHLIKEKRETATLKCYPIPRHDTVYWYQQGPGQDPQFLISFYEKMQSDKGSIPDRFSAQQFSDYHSELNMSSLELGDSALYFCASSVGSHTGELFFGEGSRLTVL.

This clonotype was seen only once. The chain recombines TRBV6-4 with TRBJ2-7; the D gene is possibly TRBD1 (6 bases). Looked up from germline, CDR1 is MRHNA and CDR2 is SNTAGT. V lost 6 bases and J lost 3, with 15 bases in between. The CDR3 sequence is 14 residues long. The CDR3 here is CASSNDRSVYEQYF. The CDR3 DNA sequence: TGTGCCAGCAGCAACGACAGGTCTGTCTACGAGCAGTACTTC.

This clonotype has only one observation. The CDR3 protein is CASGGTGPHEQYF. The DNA of the CDR3 is TGCGCCAGCGGGGGGACAGGGCCCCACGAGCAGTACTTC. The chain couples TRBV5-1 to TRBJ2-7; 9 bases agree with TRBD1. V dropped 7 bases and J dropped 5; count of bases not matched to a gene: 7. CDR3 length: 13 residues. CDR1 and CDR2 from the germline V gene are SGHRS and YFSETQ.

V and J are TRBV20-1 and TRBJ2-3, with 12 bases identical to TRBD2. The CDR3 loop spans 13 amino acids. V trimming: 7 bases; J trimming: 2 bases; junction bases outside the gene matches: 1. CDR1 and CDR2 (germline): DFQATT, SNEGSKA (reference sequence). The CDR3 loop is CSGTSGNTDTQYF. CDR3 DNA sequence: TGCAGTGGGACTAGCGGGAACACAGATACGCAGTATTTT.